This TCR beta chain stems from a study of T cells in Graves' hyperthyroidism and ophthalmopathy. Study in general: Peripheral blood was acquired at first diagnosis, ahead of any therapy whatsoever.

On this clonotype: Its antigen is undetermined.

Study results and caveats: Before onset, ophthalmopathy was predicted by the model a median 6.5 months earlier.

Amplification of TCR beta CDR3 regions used RNA as the template. An initial round of RT-PCR targeting the TCR CDR3 relied on the HTBI primer set. TCRdb re-analysed the multiplex PCR reads in MiXCR, keeping a single row per CDR3 protein. In the table there are more than 450,000 distinct CDR3 sequences, less than 20% of which are singletons. This CDR3 region has 15 residues. The germline V and J ends were trimmed by 7 bases and 7 bases, with 22 bases remaining between them. The germline V gene encodes CDR1 MGHRA and CDR2 YSYEKL. Patients affected by ophthalmopathy presented a Clinical Activity Score of at least 3, a NOSPECS grade of at least 4, and disease duration below 3 months.

Sequencing used blood. This TCR derives from a man aged 40-49 years with Graves' ophthalmopathy. The rearrangement uses TRBV4-1 and TRBJ1-2; D is perhaps TRBD1 (5 bases). Here the CDR3 DNA reads TGCGCCAGCACAGCCAAGGAGGGGCAGGGTCGTGGCTACACCTTC. Encoded protein: CASTAKEGQGRGYTF.